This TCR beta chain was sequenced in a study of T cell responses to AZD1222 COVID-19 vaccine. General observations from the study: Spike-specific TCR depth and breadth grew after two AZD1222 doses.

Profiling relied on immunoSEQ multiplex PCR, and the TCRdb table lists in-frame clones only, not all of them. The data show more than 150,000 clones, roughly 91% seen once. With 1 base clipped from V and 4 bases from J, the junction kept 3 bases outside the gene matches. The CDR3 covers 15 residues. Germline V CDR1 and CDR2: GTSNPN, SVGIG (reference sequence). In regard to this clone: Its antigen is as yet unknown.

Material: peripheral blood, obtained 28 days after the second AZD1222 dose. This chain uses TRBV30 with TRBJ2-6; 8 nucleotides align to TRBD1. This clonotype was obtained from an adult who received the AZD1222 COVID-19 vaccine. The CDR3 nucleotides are TGTGCCTGGAGTGCGACAGGGGCAGGGGCCAACGTCCTGACTTTC. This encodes CAWSATGAGANVLTF.